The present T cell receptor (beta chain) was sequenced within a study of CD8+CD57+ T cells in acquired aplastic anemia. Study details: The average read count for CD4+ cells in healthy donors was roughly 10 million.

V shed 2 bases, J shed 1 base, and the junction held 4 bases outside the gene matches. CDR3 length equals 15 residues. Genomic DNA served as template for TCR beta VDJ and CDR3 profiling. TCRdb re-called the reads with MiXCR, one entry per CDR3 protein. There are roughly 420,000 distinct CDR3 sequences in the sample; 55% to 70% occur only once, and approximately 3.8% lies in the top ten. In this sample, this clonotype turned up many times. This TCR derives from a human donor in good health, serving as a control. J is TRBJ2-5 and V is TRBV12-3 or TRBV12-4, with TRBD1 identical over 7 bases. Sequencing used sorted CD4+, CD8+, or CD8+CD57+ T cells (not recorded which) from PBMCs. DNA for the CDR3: TGTGCCAGCAGTTTAAGGGGGACAGTCCAAGAGACCCAGTACTTC. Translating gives CASSLRGTVQETQYF.